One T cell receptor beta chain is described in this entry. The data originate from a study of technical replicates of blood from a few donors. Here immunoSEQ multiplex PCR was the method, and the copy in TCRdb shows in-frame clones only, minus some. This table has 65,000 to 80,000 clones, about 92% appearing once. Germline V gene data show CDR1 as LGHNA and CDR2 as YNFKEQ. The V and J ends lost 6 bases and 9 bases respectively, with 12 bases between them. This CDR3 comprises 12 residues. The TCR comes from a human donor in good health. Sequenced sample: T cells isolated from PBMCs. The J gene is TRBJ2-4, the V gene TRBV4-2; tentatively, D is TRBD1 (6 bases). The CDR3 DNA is TGTGCCAGCAGGGACAGTTTAGGCATTCAGTACTTC. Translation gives CASRDSLGIQYF.